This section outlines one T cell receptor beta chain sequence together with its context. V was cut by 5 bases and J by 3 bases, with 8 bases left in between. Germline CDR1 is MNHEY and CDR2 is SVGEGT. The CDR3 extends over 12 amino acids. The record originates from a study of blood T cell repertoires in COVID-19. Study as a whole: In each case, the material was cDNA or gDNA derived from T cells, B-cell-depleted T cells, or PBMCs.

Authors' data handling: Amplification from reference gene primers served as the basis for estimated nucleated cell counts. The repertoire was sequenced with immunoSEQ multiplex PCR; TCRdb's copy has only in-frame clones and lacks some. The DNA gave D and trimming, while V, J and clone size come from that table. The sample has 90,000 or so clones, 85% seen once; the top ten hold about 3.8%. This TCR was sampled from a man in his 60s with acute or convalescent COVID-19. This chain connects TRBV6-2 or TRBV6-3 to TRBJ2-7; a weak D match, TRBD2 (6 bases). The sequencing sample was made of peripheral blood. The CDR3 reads CASSDSGYEQYF. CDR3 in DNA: TGTGCCAGCAGTGATAGCGGCTACGAGCAGTACTTC.